A selection of T cell receptor beta chains follows, all from one sample in a study of Tregs in tolerant kidney transplant recipients. Generated by immunoSEQ multiplex PCR, the TCRdb table keeps only in-frame clones and is missing some. The data hold under 100,000 clones, with around nine tenths observed a single time. The sample comprised CD8+ T cells from blood. The receptor source for this set is a human donor in good health. Each CDR3 is given with its conserved first and last residue. The D gene is left open where the match is weak. Size tells how often a clone was seen (once, few, many) or the class of an expanded clone, and some rows leave it out.

j_call d_call v_call clone_size cdr3_nt cdr3_aa
TRBJ1-2 NA TRBV5-1 NA TGCGCCAGCAGCTTTTCAGGGAGTCCTATCTATGGCTACACCTTC CASSFSGSPIYGYTF
TRBJ2-1 TRBD2 TRBV15 NA TGTGCCACCAGCAGAGATGGTGGGGGGGCCTACAATGAGCAGTTCTTC CATSRDGGGAYNEQFF
TRBJ2-7 NA TRBV7-9 once TGTGCCAGCAGCTTGGAGGGACGGACTCTCTCCCTGGACGAGCAGTACTTC CASSLEGRTLSLDEQYF
TRBJ2-7 TRBD1 TRBV6-1 NA TGTGCCAGCAGTGAAGCTACCGGGACAGGGGCCTACGAGCAGTACTTC CASSEATGTGAYEQYF
TRBJ1-5 NA TRBV4-1 NA TGCGCCAGCAGCCAAGCCCCGGGGGGGTACAATCAGCCCCAGCATTTT CASSQAPGGYNQPQHF
TRBJ2-7 NA TRBV18 once TGTGCCAGCTCACCAGACAGGATAACTTACGAGCAGTACTTC CASSPDRITYEQYF
TRBJ1-2 TRBD1 TRBV6-1 NA TGTGCCAGCAGTGAACGGGACAGGGTATATGGCTACACCTTC CASSERDRVYGYTF
TRBJ1-2 NA TRBV7-9 few TGTGCCAGCAGCTTTTGGGAGGGTGCCTACACCTTC CASSFWEGAYTF
TRBJ2-2 NA TRBV11-3 NA TGTGCCAGCAGCTCGACAGAGACCGGGGAGCTGTTTTTT CASSSTETGELFF
TRBJ2-3 NA TRBV5-6 once TGTGCCAGCAGCTCGTGGACTCTCACAGATACGCAGTATTTT CASSSWTLTDTQYF
TRBJ2-5 NA TRBV5-1 NA TGCGCCAGCAGCTTGGCCGTCGACTCCGGGTCGTACCAAGAGACCCAGTACTTC CASSLAVDSGSYQETQYF
TRBJ2-2 TRBD2 TRBV7-3 NA TGTGCCAGCAGCCGACTAGCCAATGTGGCCGGGGAGCTGTTTTTT CASSRLANVAGELFF
TRBJ1-1 TRBD1 TRBV9 NA TGTGCCAGCAGCGTCCCAGGGGGCAGGAACACTGAAGCTTTCTTT CASSVPGGRNTEAFF
TRBJ2-5 TRBD1 TRBV6-4 NA TGTGCCAGCAGTGACCAAGACAGGGTTCGGGAGACCCAGTACTTC CASSDQDRVRETQYF
TRBJ1-1 NA TRBV12-1 NA TGTGCCAGCAGCTTTATTAGAGGGGTTAAGGGCACTGAAGCTTTCTTT CASSFIRGVKGTEAFF
TRBJ2-7 TRBD2 TRBV2 NA TGTGCCAGCAGTGGACGACTAGCGGACGAGCAGTACTTC CASSGRLADEQYF
TRBJ2-7 TRBD2 TRBV6-6 NA TGTGCCAGCAGTTACGAGACTAGCGGATCCTACGAGCAGTACTTC CASSYETSGSYEQYF
TRBJ2-7 NA TRBV29-1 NA TGCAGCGTTACAGGACGGGGGTATGGGCAGTACTTC CSVTGRGYGQYF
TRBJ2-1 TRBD2 TRBV6-1 NA TGTGCCAGCAGTGAAGTTAGGGGACTAGCGGGAATTGATGAGCAGTTCTTC CASSEVRGLAGIDEQFF
TRBJ2-1 NA TRBV10-2 once TGCGCCAGCAGCGAAGGGTATGAGGTCGCGGGTGAGCAGTTCTTC CASSEGYEVAGEQFF
TRBJ2-1 TRBD2 TRBV29-1 once TGCAGCGTCCCTATAGCGGGCCCCAGGGATGAGCAGTTCTTC CSVPIAGPRDEQFF
TRBJ2-3 TRBD2 TRBV5-8 NA TGTGCCAGCAGCTTGAGTGGACTAGCCACCTCCACAGATACGCAGTATTTT CASSLSGLATSTDTQYF
TRBJ2-1 TRBD1 TRBV6-4 NA TGTGCCAGTCAAAGGGGGACAGGGGAGTTTGATGAGCAGTTCTTC CASQRGTGEFDEQFF
TRBJ2-7 TRBD1 TRBV11-2 NA TGTGCCAGCCAGATTGGGGACAGGCCCTACGAGCAGTACTTC CASQIGDRPYEQYF
TRBJ1-1 NA TRBV5-1 NA TGCGCCAGCAGCTTGGTTGTCGGGAGCTTGAACACTGAAGCTTTCTTT CASSLVVGSLNTEAFF
TRBJ2-1 TRBD1 TRBV6-5 NA TGTGCCAGCAGTTACCCGACCACAGGGGATGGGGAGCAGTTCTTC CASSYPTTGDGEQFF
TRBJ1-2 NA TRBV7-2 NA TGTGCCAGCAGCTTAGGAACACGTGCTGGTTTCTATGGCTACACCTTC CASSLGTRAGFYGYTF
TRBJ2-2 NA TRBV21-1 NA TGTGCCAGCAGCAAATGGATGGTAGAATCCACCGGGGAGCTGTTTTTT CASSKWMVESTGELFF
TRBJ1-1 NA TRBV18 NA TGTGCCAGCTGCCGTATCAGAAGAAACACTGAAGCTTTCTTT CASCRIRRNTEAFF
TRBJ2-1 NA TRBV29-1 NA TGCAGCGTTGAACTGGGGGTGGGATCTAACTACAATGAGCAGTTCTTC CSVELGVGSNYNEQFF
TRBJ2-3 NA TRBV21-1 NA TGTGCCAGCAGCAAATTGGGCGGGACCACAGATACGCAGTATTTT CASSKLGGTTDTQYF
TRBJ2-3 TRBD2 TRBV2 NA TGTGCCAGCAGTACCCGGACTAGCGTTAGCACAGATACGCAGTATTTT CASSTRTSVSTDTQYF
TRBJ2-5 NA TRBV27 NA TGTGCCAGCAGCTCGACAGGTAGTCGAGAGACCCAGTACTTC CASSSTGSRETQYF
TRBJ2-1 TRBD1 TRBV11-2 NA TGTGCCAGCAGCTACCAGACAGGGGTGAGCTCCTACAATGAGCAGTTCTTC CASSYQTGVSSYNEQFF
TRBJ1-5 NA TRBV19 once TGTGCCAGTAGTATAGTTTCCGGTCAGCCCCAGCATTTT CASSIVSGQPQHF
TRBJ1-6 NA TRBV7-9 NA TGTGCCAGCAGACGGGAGGGAGATAATTCACCCCTCCACTTT CASRREGDNSPLHF